Here is one TCR beta chain with its context. Sequenced by immunoSEQ multiplex PCR; TCRdb stores in-frame clones only, minus some. The sample holds about 6,900 clones, about 96% seen once. These data belong to a study of technical replicates of blood from a few donors. V was shortened by 3 bases and J by 4 bases, with 16 bases between the two germline ends. CDR3 size: 15 residues. CDR1 is SGHRS, CDR2 YFSETQ, per germline. The rearrangement links TRBV5-1 to TRBJ1-1; D is perhaps TRBD1 (5 bases). The specimen was PBMCs. The TCR originated in a human donor in good health. The CDR3 loop is CASSSGAGLGTEAFF. The CDR3 region has the DNA TGCGCCAGCAGCTCTGGGGCAGGGTTGGGCACTGAAGCTTTCTTT.